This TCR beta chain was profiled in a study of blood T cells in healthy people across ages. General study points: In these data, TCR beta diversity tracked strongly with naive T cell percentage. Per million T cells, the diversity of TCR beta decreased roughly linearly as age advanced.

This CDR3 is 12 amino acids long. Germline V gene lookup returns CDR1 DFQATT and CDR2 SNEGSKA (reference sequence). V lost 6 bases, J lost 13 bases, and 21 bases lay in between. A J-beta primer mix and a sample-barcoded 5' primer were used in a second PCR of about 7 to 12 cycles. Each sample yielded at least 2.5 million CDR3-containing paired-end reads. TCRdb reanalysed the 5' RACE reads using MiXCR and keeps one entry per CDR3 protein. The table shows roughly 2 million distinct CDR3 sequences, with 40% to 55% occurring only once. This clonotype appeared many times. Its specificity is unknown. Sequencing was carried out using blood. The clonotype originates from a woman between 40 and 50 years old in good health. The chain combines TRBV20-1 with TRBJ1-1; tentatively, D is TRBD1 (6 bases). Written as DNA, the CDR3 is TGCAGTGCCATAGGGGGAGCACAGAGGATTTTCTTT. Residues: CSAIGGAQRIFF.